A selection of T cell receptor beta chains follows, all from one sample in a study of T cell changes during pregnancy in multiple sclerosis. Sequenced by immunoSEQ multiplex PCR; TCRdb stores in-frame clones only, minus some. The sample has more than 25,000 clones; approximately 86% are singletons. The source material was CD8+ T cells from peripheral blood mononuclear cells, sampled in the first trimester of pregnancy. The receptor set was obtained from a female donor with multiple sclerosis, enrolled in a pregnancy study. Each CDR3 is given with its conserved first and last residue. Each record gives: J gene, V gene, D gene, clone size, CDR3 DNA, CDR3 protein. The D gene is left open where the match is weak. Clone size appears in some rows only: once, few, many, or a class for an expanded clone.

J: TRBJ2-3; V: TRBV9; D: TRBD2; size: -; DNA: TGTGCCAGCAGCGGGGGAAGGCGGGGGTACACAGATACGCAGTATTTT; CDR3: CASSGGRRGYTDTQYF
J: TRBJ2-7; V: TRBV27; D: -; size: -; DNA: TGTGCCAGCAGTTTAAGCTCGGGGACTCCTCTCTCCGAGCAGTACTTC; CDR3: CASSLSSGTPLSEQYF
J: TRBJ2-3; V: TRBV13; D: TRBD2; size: medium-sized; DNA: TGTGCCAGCAGCTTTTTTTCGGGAGGGTCCACTAATACGCAGTATTTT; CDR3: CASSFFSGGSTNTQYF
J: TRBJ1-1; V: TRBV7-9; D: -; size: -; DNA: TGTGCCAGCAGCTTCCAGGCCATGAACACTGAAGCTTTCTTT; CDR3: CASSFQAMNTEAFF
J: TRBJ2-2; V: TRBV2; D: TRBD1; size: -; DNA: TGTGCCCGAGGGGACAGGGTAAACCACGGGGAGCTGTTTTTT; CDR3: CARGDRVNHGELFF
J: TRBJ2-1; V: TRBV11-3; D: TRBD1; size: -; DNA: TGTGCCAGCAGCTTAGGGCAGGGGGATACGAATGAGCAGTTCTTC; CDR3: CASSLGQGDTNEQFF
J: TRBJ1-1; V: TRBV6-5; D: TRBD1; size: -; DNA: TGTGCCAGCAGTTACTCGTGGACAGGGGGAGCTGAAGCTTTCTTT; CDR3: CASSYSWTGGAEAFF
J: TRBJ1-1; V: TRBV4-1; D: -; size: -; DNA: TGCGCCAGCAGCCAACCCCGGACAGCAAACACTGAAGCTTTCTTT; CDR3: CASSQPRTANTEAFF
J: TRBJ2-1; V: TRBV19; D: TRBD1; size: -; DNA: TGTGCCAGTCGGACAGGGGTATCGGATGAGCAGTTCTTC; CDR3: CASRTGVSDEQFF
J: TRBJ2-3; V: TRBV4-3; D: TRBD2; size: -; DNA: TGCGCCAGCAGCCAAGACCTAGCGGGCCTCACAGATACGCAGTATTTT; CDR3: CASSQDLAGLTDTQYF
J: TRBJ1-5; V: TRBV27; D: -; size: once; DNA: TGTGCCAGCAGTTTATCCCCAATCCATCAGCCCCAGCATTTT; CDR3: CASSLSPIHQPQHF
J: TRBJ2-6; V: TRBV5-6; D: TRBD2; size: -; DNA: TGTGCCAGCAGCTTGGCGAACGGGGGGGGGTCTGGGGCCAACGTCCTGACTTTC; CDR3: CASSLANGGGSGANVLTF
J: TRBJ1-2; V: TRBV28; D: -; size: few; DNA: TGTGCCAGCGGCACCTTGGGCGTGGGCTATGGCTACACCTTC; CDR3: CASGTLGVGYGYTF
J: TRBJ2-1; V: TRBV13; D: TRBD2; size: -; DNA: TGTGCCAGCAACGCAGCGGGAGAATATGAGCAGTTCTTC; CDR3: CASNAAGEYEQFF
J: TRBJ1-2; V: TRBV28; D: TRBD1; size: -; DNA: TGTGCCAGCAGTCCCCGGACAGGGCTAGGGCGTGACTATGGCTACACCTTC; CDR3: CASSPRTGLGRDYGYTF
J: TRBJ2-6; V: TRBV2; D: -; size: -; DNA: TGTGCCAGCAGTGATGTCCCGACAGGAATCTCTGGGGCCAACGTCCTGACTTTC; CDR3: CASSDVPTGISGANVLTF
J: TRBJ2-1; V: TRBV27; D: TRBD2; size: -; DNA: TGTGCCAGCTGGCCTAGCGGTGTCTACAATGAGCAGTTCTTC; CDR3: CASWPSGVYNEQFF
J: TRBJ2-2; V: TRBV16; D: TRBD1; size: -; DNA: TGTGCCAGCAGCCAATTGACAGGGAGGAACACCGGGGAGCTGTTTTTT; CDR3: CASSQLTGRNTGELFF
J: TRBJ2-1; V: TRBV5-6; D: TRBD2; size: -; DNA: TGTGCCAGCAGGACTAGCGCCCCGAGGGATGAGCAGTTCTTC; CDR3: CASRTSAPRDEQFF
J: TRBJ2-7; V: TRBV5-6; D: -; size: -; DNA: TGTGCCAGCAGCTTGCCAGGGGATGAGCAGTACTTC; CDR3: CASSLPGDEQYF
J: TRBJ2-2; V: TRBV27; D: TRBD2; size: -; DNA: TGTGCCAGCAGTTTACCCGCAGGAGCGGGAGGGCCGAGGGAGCTGTTTTTT; CDR3: CASSLPAGAGGPRELFF
J: TRBJ2-7; V: TRBV6-1; D: -; size: once; DNA: TGTGCCAGCAGTTGGGACTTGGGGGGCGAGCAGTACTTC; CDR3: CASSWDLGGEQYF
J: TRBJ2-3; V: TRBV2; D: -; size: -; DNA: TGTGCCAGCAGTGAAGCGCAGGTCTCCCCGAGCACAGATACGCAGTATTTT; CDR3: CASSEAQVSPSTDTQYF
J: TRBJ2-1; V: TRBV6-5; D: TRBD1; size: -; DNA: TGTGCCAGCAGTTACGAACTAGGGGGCGATGAGCAGTTCTTC; CDR3: CASSYELGGDEQFF
J: TRBJ1-1; V: TRBV7-2; D: -; size: -; DNA: TGTGCCAGCAGGGTTTTCGGGGTCACTGAAGCTTTCTTT; CDR3: CASRVFGVTEAFF
J: TRBJ1-6; V: TRBV28; D: -; size: once; DNA: TGTGCCAGCAGTAGTGAGGGTTCCTATAATTCACCCCTCCACTTT; CDR3: CASSSEGSYNSPLHF
J: TRBJ1-5; V: TRBV2; D: -; size: -; DNA: TGTGCCAGCAGTGAAGCCTGGCAGGGTCATCAGCCCCAGCATTTT; CDR3: CASSEAWQGHQPQHF
J: TRBJ2-1; V: TRBV9; D: -; size: -; DNA: TGTGCCAGCAGCGTAGATGGGACTCAGTACAATGAGCAGTTCTTC; CDR3: CASSVDGTQYNEQFF
J: TRBJ2-3; V: TRBV14; D: TRBD2; size: -; DNA: TGTGCCAGCAGAGGTCGCGGGGGTACAGATACGCAGTATTTT; CDR3: CASRGRGGTDTQYF
J: TRBJ1-5; V: TRBV4-1; D: -; size: -; DNA: TGCGCCAGCAGCCAACATAGCAATCAGCCCCAGCATTTT; CDR3: CASSQHSNQPQHF
J: TRBJ2-7; V: TRBV18; D: -; size: -; DNA: TGTGCCAGCTCACCACTGATTAATTCGGGGAACGAGCAGTACTTC; CDR3: CASSPLINSGNEQYF
J: TRBJ2-2; V: TRBV29-1; D: -; size: -; DNA: TGCAGCGTTGAAGCTCCAGGGGACACCGGGGAGCTGTTTTTT; CDR3: CSVEAPGDTGELFF
J: TRBJ2-7; V: TRBV18; D: -; size: -; DNA: TGTGCCAGCTCACCCTCAGGCGAGCAGTACTTC; CDR3: CASSPSGEQYF
J: TRBJ1-6; V: TRBV19; D: -; size: -; DNA: TGTGCCAGTAGTATATCCGTCTCGACAGTAGGAGTTTCACCCCTCCACTTT; CDR3: CASSISVSTVGVSPLHF
J: TRBJ1-2; V: TRBV18; D: TRBD1; size: -; DNA: TGTGCCAGCTCGTACGTCCGGGACAGGGGTGGTGGCTACACCTTC; CDR3: CASSYVRDRGGGYTF
J: TRBJ2-7; V: TRBV4-1; D: TRBD1; size: -; DNA: TGCGCCAGCAGCCAGGGGACAGGGGTAAACGAGCAGTACTTC; CDR3: CASSQGTGVNEQYF
J: TRBJ2-7; V: TRBV27; D: TRBD1; size: -; DNA: TGTGCCAGCAGGGACAGGGGAAACTACGAGCAGTACTTC; CDR3: CASRDRGNYEQYF
J: TRBJ2-7; V: TRBV27; D: TRBD1; size: few; DNA: TGTGCCAGCAGTTTATCGGGAGGGACAGGGGACGTCTACGAGCAGTACTTC; CDR3: CASSLSGGTGDVYEQYF
J: TRBJ2-1; V: TRBV7-9; D: -; size: -; DNA: TGTGCCAGCAGCTTAGGAGGCCAGGGAGGCAATGAGCAGTTCTTC; CDR3: CASSLGGQGGNEQFF
J: TRBJ2-1; V: TRBV13; D: -; size: -; DNA: TGTGCCAGCAGCTTAGGCCTAGCGATCTACAATGAGCAGTTCTTC; CDR3: CASSLGLAIYNEQFF
J: TRBJ2-7; V: TRBV29-1; D: TRBD1; size: -; DNA: TGCAGCGTTGTGGACAGGGGATCCCACGAGCAGTACTTC; CDR3: CSVVDRGSHEQYF
J: TRBJ1-1; V: TRBV13; D: -; size: -; DNA: TGTGCCAGCAGCTGGGGGGGCACTGAAGCTTTCTTT; CDR3: CASSWGGTEAFF
J: TRBJ1-2; V: TRBV2; D: -; size: once; DNA: TGTGCCAGCAGGACAGGTCCCCGATGCTACACCTTC; CDR3: CASRTGPRCYTF
J: TRBJ2-5; V: TRBV5-5; D: -; size: -; DNA: TGTGCCAGCAGCCCGATAGAAGAGACCCAGTACTTC; CDR3: CASSPIEETQYF
J: TRBJ2-7; V: TRBV7-9; D: -; size: -; DNA: TGTGCCAGCAGCTTAGCAAGTGGGAGCCGGACCTACGAGCAGTACTTC; CDR3: CASSLASGSRTYEQYF
J: TRBJ1-3; V: TRBV5-4; D: TRBD1; size: -; DNA: TGTGCCAGCAGCTCGGACAGGGACTCTGGAAACACCATATATTTT; CDR3: CASSSDRDSGNTIYF
J: TRBJ2-3; V: TRBV29-1; D: TRBD2; size: -; DNA: TGCAGCGTGCTAGCGGGAGACACAGATACGCAGTATTTT; CDR3: CSVLAGDTDTQYF
J: TRBJ2-2; V: TRBV7-3; D: -; size: -; DNA: TGTGCCAGCAGCGCACGGGACTCCCAAACCGGGGAGCTGTTTTTT; CDR3: CASSARDSQTGELFF
J: TRBJ2-5; V: TRBV27; D: -; size: -; DNA: TGTGCCAGCAGACCGGGAGAGCGAGAGACCCAGTACTTC; CDR3: CASRPGERETQYF
J: TRBJ2-3; V: TRBV18; D: -; size: -; DNA: TGTGCCAGCTCACCACCTTCTATCCCCACAGATACGCAGTATTTT; CDR3: CASSPPSIPTDTQYF
J: TRBJ2-1; V: TRBV14; D: TRBD1; size: many; DNA: TGTGCCAGCAGCCGAGAGACAGGGGACCAGTACAATGAGCAGTTCTTC; CDR3: CASSRETGDQYNEQFF
J: TRBJ1-3; V: TRBV7-9; D: -; size: -; DNA: TGTGCCAGCAGCTTAGCGCCCCTTCACAGCTCTGGAAACACCATATATTTT; CDR3: CASSLAPLHSSGNTIYF
J: TRBJ1-5; V: TRBV5-1; D: -; size: -; DNA: TGCGCCAGCAGCTTGGCCTTAGGGGGTAATAATCAGCCCCAGCATTTT; CDR3: CASSLALGGNNQPQHF
J: TRBJ2-7; V: TRBV7-8; D: -; size: -; DNA: TGTGCCAGCAGCTTAAGGGACACCGACTACGAGCAGTACTTC; CDR3: CASSLRDTDYEQYF
J: TRBJ2-7; V: TRBV12-5; D: TRBD1; size: -; DNA: TGTGCTAGTGGTGTCGGACAGGGGGTGAGCGAGCAGTACTTC; CDR3: CASGVGQGVSEQYF
J: TRBJ2-5; V: TRBV5-4; D: -; size: -; DNA: TGTGCCAGCAGCCCGGGGGACCACCAAGAGACCCAGTACTTC; CDR3: CASSPGDHQETQYF
J: TRBJ2-7; V: TRBV10-3; D: -; size: -; DNA: TGTGCCATCAGTGTGGACGGGGGAGATGGGGAGCAGTACTTC; CDR3: CAISVDGGDGEQYF